A selection of T cell receptor beta chains follows, all from one sample in a study of T-cell memory formation after mild COVID-19. TCRdb called the 5' RACE reads again in MiXCR, with one record for every CDR3 protein. The sample consists of roughly 600,000 distinct CDR3 sequences, roughly 18% of them appearing once. The sample taken for sequencing was PBMCs or a T cell subset sorted from them (not recorded which). Receptors originate from an adult woman who had mild COVID-19 (a few samples of this study predate the infection). Cell type and time point are not known. CDR3s include the opening cysteine and the closing phenylalanine or tryptophan. A D gene is named only where the DNA matches it firmly. Clone size is stated in some rows and not others, as once, few, many or a class when expanded.

size	V	J	D	CDR3	DNA
.	TRBV9	TRBJ1-1	.	CASSVSRDGPSTEAFF	TGTGCCAGCAGCGTCTCTCGTGATGGGCCCAGCACTGAAGCTTTCTTT
many	TRBV7-2	TRBJ1-2	.	CASRPPTPGYGYTF	TGTGCCAGCAGACCTCCCACACCCGGCTATGGCTACACCTTC
.	TRBV6-5	TRBJ2-3	TRBD2	CASSVAGRPPSTDTQYF	TGTGCCAGCAGTGTAGCGGGGAGACCTCCTAGCACAGATACGCAGTATTTC
.	TRBV15	TRBJ1-1	.	CATSRPQTTVIEAFF	TGTGCCACCAGCAGACCCCAGACAACGGTAATCGAAGCTTTCTTT
few	TRBV4-3	TRBJ2-2	.	CASSQDPDNSGELFF	TGCGCCAGCAGCCAAGATCCGGACAATTCCGGGGAGCTGTTTTTT
few	TRBV7-7	TRBJ2-5	TRBD2	CASRPLAEETQYF	TGTGCCAGCAGGCCTCTAGCGGAAGAGACCCAGTACTTC
once	TRBV10-3	TRBJ1-2	.	CAISESIGSYTF	TGTGCCATCAGTGAGTCGATCGGGTCCTACACCTTC
.	TRBV7-9	TRBJ1-2	.	CASRLSDGYGYTF	TGTGCCAGCAGGCTCTCCGATGGCTATGGCTACACCTTC
few	TRBV6-5	TRBJ2-5	.	CASEAGYGEETQYF	TGTGCCAGCGAGGCAGGATACGGGGAAGAGACCCAGTACTTC
few	TRBV14	TRBJ2-4	.	CASSPLGLTSPPVPYF	TGTGCCAGCAGCCCACTGGGACTGACTAGTCCCCCCGTTCCGTACTTC
.	TRBV7-9	TRBJ2-7	TRBD1	CASSYMGTGPNSHEQYF	TGTGCCAGCAGCTACATGGGGACAGGGCCAAACAGTCACGAGCAGTACTTC
.	TRBV7-9	TRBJ2-7	.	CASTPNRMNSYEQYF	TGTGCCAGCACACCTAACCGTATGAATTCCTACGAGCAGTACTTC
few	TRBV7-2	TRBJ2-3	TRBD2	CASSWLRGAVDTQYF	TGTGCCAGCAGCTGGCTGCGGGGGGCGGTAGATACGCAGTATTTT
.	TRBV6-2/TRBV6-3	TRBJ2-5	.	CASSYRRAIKETQYF	TGTGCCAGCAGTTACAGGCGGGCTATCAAAGAGACCCAGTACTTC
.	TRBV19	TRBJ2-5	TRBD1	CASSRDRGPGETQYF	TGTGCCAGTAGTAGGGACAGGGGGCCAGGGGAGACCCAGTACTTC
.	TRBV4-1	TRBJ1-1	.	CASSQAYGIEAFF	TGCGCCAGCAGCCAAGCGTATGGGATTGAAGCTTTCTTT
few	TRBV5-5	TRBJ1-1	TRBD1	CASSLSPQGETEAFF	TGTGCCAGCAGCCTAAGTCCCCAGGGGGAAACTGAAGCTTTCTTT
many	TRBV3-1	TRBJ2-3	.	CASSQDPVSTDTQYF	TGTGCCAGCAGCCAAGATCCAGTGAGCACAGATACGCAGTATTTT
few	TRBV3-1	TRBJ2-5	TRBD1	CASGGQGGEETQYF	TGTGCCAGCGGCGGACAGGGGGGCGAAGAGACCCAGTACTTC
.	TRBV29-1	TRBJ2-7	.	CSVEGPRDTDYEQYF	TGCAGCGTTGAAGGCCCCCGGGACACGGACTACGAGCAGTACTTC
.	TRBV4-3	TRBJ2-1	TRBD2	CSSSLETSGRYNEQFF	TGCTCCAGCAGCCTTGAGACTAGCGGGAGGTACAATGAGCAGTTCTTC
.	TRBV12-3/TRBV12-4	TRBJ2-5	.	CASSLAWGETQYF	TGTGCCAGCAGTTTAGCGTGGGGAGAGACCCAGTACTTC
.	TRBV30	TRBJ1-2	.	CAWSVPSWSYTF	TGTGCCTGGAGTGTACCATCCTGGAGCTACACCTTC
.	TRBV19	TRBJ1-2	TRBD1	CASTGGVNGYTF	TGTGCCAGTACAGGGGGCGTCAATGGCTACACCTTC
.	TRBV29-1	TRBJ1-2	TRBD1	CSVGQGTSSGYTF	TGCAGCGTTGGACAGGGGACCAGCAGTGGCTACACCTTC
.	TRBV4-1	TRBJ2-1	.	CASSQGTSYYNEQFF	TGCGCCAGCAGCCAGGGGACCTCATACTACAATGAGCAGTTCTTC
.	TRBV7-8	TRBJ2-3	.	CASSLALIDTQYF	TGTGCCAGCAGCTTAGCACTCATCGATACGCAGTATTTT
few	TRBV4-3	TRBJ2-5	TRBD2	CASSQEAGGTQYF	TGCGCCAGCAGCCAAGAGGCGGGGGGGACCCAGTACTTC
few	TRBV30	TRBJ2-1	.	CAWAITLGNEQFF	TGTGCCTGGGCGATTACGTTGGGCAATGAGCAGTTCTTC
.	TRBV4-3	TRBJ1-1	.	CASSQGGGWEAFF	TGCGCCAGCAGCCAAGGGGGTGGTTGGGAAGCTTTCTTT
.	TRBV9	TRBJ2-5	.	CASSVGSLGETQYF	TGTGCCAGCAGCGTAGGGTCCCTAGGCGAGACCCAGTACTTC
few	TRBV5-1	TRBJ1-2	TRBD1	CASRKDRHQFYGYTF	TGCGCCAGCAGAAAGGACAGGCACCAATTCTATGGCTACACCTTC
.	TRBV6-5	TRBJ2-7	TRBD1	CASQGWTGVHEQYF	TGTGCCTCCCAGGGGTGGACAGGGGTCCACGAGCAGTACTTC
.	TRBV20-1	TRBJ2-2	.	CSPHEQGGNTGELFF	TGCAGTCCCCATGAACAGGGTGGGAACACCGGGGAGCTGTTTTTT
few	TRBV5-6	TRBJ2-7	TRBD2	CASSSYKKLAGVTYEQYF	TGTGCCAGCAGCAGCTACAAGAAACTAGCGGGAGTTACCTACGAGCAGTACTTC
.	TRBV6-6	TRBJ2-3	.	CASSSSDRGPDTQYF	TGTGCCAGCAGTTCCTCGGACCGGGGGCCAGATACGCAGTATTTT
many	TRBV11-2	TRBJ2-1	TRBD1	CASSLEGASYNEQFF	TGTGCCAGCAGCCTAGAGGGGGCTTCCTACAATGAGCAGTTCTTC
few	TRBV11-2	TRBJ1-2	.	CASSLDPTVYGYTF	TGTGCCAGCAGCTTAGATCCGACAGTCTATGGCTACACCTTC
few	TRBV4-1	TRBJ1-5	.	CASSQSFIRSNQPQHF	TGCGCCAGCAGCCAATCTTTTATAAGAAGCAATCAGCCCCAGCATTTT
.	TRBV20-1	TRBJ1-5	TRBD1	CSAGGQGVNQPQHF	TGCAGTGCGGGGGGTCAGGGGGTCAATCAGCCCCAGCATTTT
.	TRBV5-1	TRBJ2-3	.	CASSDPRADTQYF	TGCGCCAGCAGTGACCCTAGGGCAGATACGCAGTATTTT
few	TRBV6-5	TRBJ2-3	TRBD2	CASRVQTSADTQYF	TGTGCCAGCAGAGTGCAAACTAGCGCAGATACGCAGTATTTT
.	TRBV20-1	TRBJ1-5	.	CSARVGFQPQHF	TGCAGTGCTAGAGTAGGGTTTCAGCCCCAGCATTTT
.	TRBV6-5	TRBJ1-3	.	CASRSQDGSGNTIYF	TGTGCCAGCAGATCACAGGACGGCTCTGGAAACACCATATATTTT
few	TRBV7-9	TRBJ2-7	.	CASSWTSYEQYF	TGTGCCAGCAGCTGGACATCCTACGAGCAGTACTTC
.	TRBV29-1	TRBJ1-2	TRBD1	CSVRTGLYGYTF	TGCAGCGTTCGGACAGGGTTGTATGGCTACACCTTC
.	TRBV4-1	TRBJ2-7	TRBD1	CASSQNRGSYEQYF	TGCGCCAGCAGCCAAAACAGGGGCTCCTACGAGCAGTACTTC
many	TRBV7-2	TRBJ2-7	TRBD1	CASSRKTGGIDEQYF	TGTGCCAGCAGCCGGAAGACAGGGGGCATCGACGAGCAGTACTTC
once	TRBV6-5	TRBJ1-2	TRBD1	CASSYSRTGNYGYTF	TGTGCCAGCAGTTACTCCCGGACAGGGAACTATGGCTACACCTTC
once	TRBV7-2	TRBJ2-1	TRBD2	CASSSKRGEQFF	TGTGCCAGCAGCTCTAAGCGGGGCGAGCAGTTCTTC
.	TRBV21-1	TRBJ1-2	.	CASSKDQSIYGYTF	TGTGCCAGCAGCAAAGACCAGAGTATCTATGGCTACACCTTC
.	TRBV24-1	TRBJ2-1	.	CATSGGGGERQFF	TGTGCCACCAGTGGAGGGGGGGGAGAGAGACAGTTCTTC
.	TRBV12-3/TRBV12-4	TRBJ1-4	.	CASSQSWTASTNEKLFF	TGTGCCAGCAGTCAATCTTGGACAGCCTCAACTAATGAAAAACTGTTTTTT
few	TRBV24-1	TRBJ2-1	TRBD2	CATSYVGAGAQDEQFF	TGTGCCACCAGTTATGTCGGCGCGGGAGCACAGGATGAGCAGTTCTTC
few	TRBV12-3/TRBV12-4	TRBJ2-5	TRBD2	CASSLKVGSGGIQETQYF	TGTGCCAGCAGTTTAAAGGTCGGGAGCGGGGGGATCCAAGAGACCCAGTACTTC
.	TRBV5-1	TRBJ2-3	.	CASSGHPSTDTQYF	TGCGCCAGCTCCGGACATCCGAGCACAGATACGCAGTATTTT
many	TRBV7-9	TRBJ2-2	TRBD1	CASTPGGTGELFF	TGTGCCAGCACCCCAGGGGGCACCGGGGAGCTGTTTTTT